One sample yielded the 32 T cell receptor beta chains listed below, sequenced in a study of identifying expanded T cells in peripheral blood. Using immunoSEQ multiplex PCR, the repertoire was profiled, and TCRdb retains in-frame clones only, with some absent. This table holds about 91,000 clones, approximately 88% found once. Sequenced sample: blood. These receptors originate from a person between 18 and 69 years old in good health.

The CDR3 here is CATLAGGAEDTQYF. In DNA form, the CDR3 reads TGTGCCACCTTAGCGGGGGGGGCGGAAGATACGCAGTATTTT. The chain combines TRBV28 with TRBJ2-3, with 11 positions matching TRBD2. V trimming: 10 bases; J trimming: 5 bases; junction bases outside the gene matches: 8. The CDR3 has 14 amino acids. Per the germline V gene, CDR1 is MDHEN and CDR2 is SYDVKM. Full variable domain (missing parts from reference TRBV28 and TRBJ2-3): DVKVTQSSRYLVKRTGEKVFLECVQDMDHENMFWYRQDPGLGLRLIYFSYDVKMKEKGDIPEGYSVSREKKERFSLILESASTNQTSMYLCATLAGGAEDTQYFGPGTRLTVL.

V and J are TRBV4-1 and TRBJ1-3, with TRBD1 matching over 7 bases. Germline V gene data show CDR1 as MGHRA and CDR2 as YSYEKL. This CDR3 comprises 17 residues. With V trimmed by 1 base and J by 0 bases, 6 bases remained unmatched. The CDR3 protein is CASSQGPTGNSGNTIYF. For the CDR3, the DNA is TGCGCCAGCAGCCAAGGACCGACAGGGAACTCTGGAAACACCATATATTTT.

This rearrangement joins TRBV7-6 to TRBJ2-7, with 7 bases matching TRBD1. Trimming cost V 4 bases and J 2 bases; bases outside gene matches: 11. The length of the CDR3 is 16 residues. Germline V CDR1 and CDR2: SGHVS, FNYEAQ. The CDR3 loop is CASSSGLGQLAYEQYF. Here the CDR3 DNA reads TGTGCCAGCAGCTCAGGACTGGGACAGCTTGCCTACGAGCAGTACTTC. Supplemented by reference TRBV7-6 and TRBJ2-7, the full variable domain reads GAGVSQSPRYKVTKRGQDVALRCDPISGHVSLYWYRQALGQGPEFLTYFNYEAQQDKSGLPNDRFSAERPEGSISTLTIQRTEQRDSAMYRCASSSGLGQLAYEQYFGPGTRLTVT.

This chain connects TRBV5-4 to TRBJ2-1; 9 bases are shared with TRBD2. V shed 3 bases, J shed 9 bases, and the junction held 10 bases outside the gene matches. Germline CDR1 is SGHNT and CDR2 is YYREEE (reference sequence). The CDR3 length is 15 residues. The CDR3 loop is CASSWASGMSGEQFF. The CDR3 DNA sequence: TGTGCCAGCAGCTGGGCTAGCGGGATGTCGGGTGAGCAGTTCTTC. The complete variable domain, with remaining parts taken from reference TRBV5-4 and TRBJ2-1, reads ETGVTQSPTHLIKTRGQQVTLRCSSQSGHNTVSWYQQALGQGPQFIFQYYREEENGRGNFPPRFSGLQFPNYSSELNVNALELDDSALYLCASSWASGMSGEQFFGPGTRLTVL.

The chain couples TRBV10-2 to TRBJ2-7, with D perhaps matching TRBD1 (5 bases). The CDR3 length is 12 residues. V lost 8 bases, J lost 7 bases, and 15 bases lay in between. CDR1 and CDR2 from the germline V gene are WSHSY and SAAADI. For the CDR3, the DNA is TGCGCCAGCTACGACGGGCAGGGTGAGCAGTACTTC. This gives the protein CASYDGQGEQYF.

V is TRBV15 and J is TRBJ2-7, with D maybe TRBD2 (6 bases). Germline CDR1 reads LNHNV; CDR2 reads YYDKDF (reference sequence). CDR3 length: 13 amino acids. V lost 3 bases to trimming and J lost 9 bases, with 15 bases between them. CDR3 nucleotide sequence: TGTGCCACCAGCAGTCTCCCACGGGACTGGCAGTACTTC. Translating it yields CATSSLPRDWQYF.

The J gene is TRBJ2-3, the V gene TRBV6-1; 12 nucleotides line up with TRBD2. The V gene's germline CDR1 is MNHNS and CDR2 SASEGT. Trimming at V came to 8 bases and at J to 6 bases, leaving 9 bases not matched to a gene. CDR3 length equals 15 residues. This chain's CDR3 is CASSSASGGVDTQYF. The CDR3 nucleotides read TGTGCCAGCTCCTCGGCTAGCGGGGGGGTGGATACGCAGTATTTT.

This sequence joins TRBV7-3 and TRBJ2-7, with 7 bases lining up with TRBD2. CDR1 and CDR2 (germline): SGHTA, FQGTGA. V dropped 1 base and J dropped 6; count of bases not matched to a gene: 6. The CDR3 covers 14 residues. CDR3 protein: CASSLIGRASEQYF. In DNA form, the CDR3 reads TGTGCCAGCAGCTTAATAGGGAGGGCCTCCGAGCAGTACTTC.

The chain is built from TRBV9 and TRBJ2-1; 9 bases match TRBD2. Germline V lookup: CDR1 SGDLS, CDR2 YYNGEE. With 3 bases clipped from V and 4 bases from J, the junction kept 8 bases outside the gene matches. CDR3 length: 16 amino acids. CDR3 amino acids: CASSGASGGLYNEQFF. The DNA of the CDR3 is TGTGCCAGCAGCGGAGCAAGCGGGGGGCTTTACAATGAGCAGTTCTTC.

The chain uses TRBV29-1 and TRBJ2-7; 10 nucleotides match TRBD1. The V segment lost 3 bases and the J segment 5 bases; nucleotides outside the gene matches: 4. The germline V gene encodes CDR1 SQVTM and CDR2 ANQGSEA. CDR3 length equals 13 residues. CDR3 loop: CSVEGTGVHEQYF. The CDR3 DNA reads TGCAGCGTTGAGGGGACAGGGGTCCACGAGCAGTACTTC.

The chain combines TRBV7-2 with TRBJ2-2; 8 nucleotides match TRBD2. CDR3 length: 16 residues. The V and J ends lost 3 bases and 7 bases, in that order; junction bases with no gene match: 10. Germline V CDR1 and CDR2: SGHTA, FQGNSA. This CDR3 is CASSFYGRAGHGELFF. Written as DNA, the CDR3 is TGTGCCAGCAGCTTTTACGGGAGGGCCGGTCACGGGGAGCTGTTTTTT.

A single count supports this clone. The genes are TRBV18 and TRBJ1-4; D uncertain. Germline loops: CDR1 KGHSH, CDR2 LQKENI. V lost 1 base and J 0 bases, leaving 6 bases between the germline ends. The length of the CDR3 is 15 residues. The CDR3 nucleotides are TGTGCCAGCTCACCACTACAGTCAACTAATGAAAAACTGTTTTTT. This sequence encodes CASSPLQSTNEKLFF.

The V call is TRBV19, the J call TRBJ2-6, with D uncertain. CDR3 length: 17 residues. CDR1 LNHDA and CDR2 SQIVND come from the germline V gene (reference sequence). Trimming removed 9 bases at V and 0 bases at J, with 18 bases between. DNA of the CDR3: TGTGCCAGCCACTCGAGACTGAGTACCTCTGGGGCCAACGTCCTGACTTTC. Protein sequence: CASHSRLSTSGANVLTF.

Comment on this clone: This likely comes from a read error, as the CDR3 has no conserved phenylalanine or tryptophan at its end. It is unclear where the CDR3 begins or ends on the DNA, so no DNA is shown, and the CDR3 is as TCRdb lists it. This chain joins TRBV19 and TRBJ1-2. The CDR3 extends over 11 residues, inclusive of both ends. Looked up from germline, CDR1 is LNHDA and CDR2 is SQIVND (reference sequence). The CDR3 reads CASSIGSRGKA.

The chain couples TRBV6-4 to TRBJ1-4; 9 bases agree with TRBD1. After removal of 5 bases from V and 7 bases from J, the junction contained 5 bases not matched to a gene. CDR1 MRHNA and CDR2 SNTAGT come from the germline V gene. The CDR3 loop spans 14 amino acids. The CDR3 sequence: CASSPGQGGEKLFF. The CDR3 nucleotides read TGTGCCAGCAGTCCGGGACAGGGTGGTGAAAAACTGTTTTTT.

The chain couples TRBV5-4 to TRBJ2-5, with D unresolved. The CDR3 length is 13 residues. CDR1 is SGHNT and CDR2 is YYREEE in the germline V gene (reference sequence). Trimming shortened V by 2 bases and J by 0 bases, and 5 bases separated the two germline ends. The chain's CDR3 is CASSFGYQETQYF. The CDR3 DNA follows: TGTGCCAGCAGCTTCGGGTACCAAGAGACCCAGTACTTC.

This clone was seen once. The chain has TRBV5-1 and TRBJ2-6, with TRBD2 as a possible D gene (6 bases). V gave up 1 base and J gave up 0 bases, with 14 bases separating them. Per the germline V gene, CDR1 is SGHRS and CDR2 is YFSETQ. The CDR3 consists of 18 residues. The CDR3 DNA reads TGCGCCAGCAGCTTGTATCTGGGACTCACCTCTGGGGCCAACGTCCTGACTTTC. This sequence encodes CASSLYLGLTSGANVLTF. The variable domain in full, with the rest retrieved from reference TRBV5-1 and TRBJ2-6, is KAGVTQTPRYLIKTRGQQVTLSCSPISGHRSVSWYQQTPGQGLQFLFEYFSETQRNKGNFPGRFSGRQFSNSRSEMNVSTLELGDSALYLCASSLYLGLTSGANVLTFGAGSRLTVL.

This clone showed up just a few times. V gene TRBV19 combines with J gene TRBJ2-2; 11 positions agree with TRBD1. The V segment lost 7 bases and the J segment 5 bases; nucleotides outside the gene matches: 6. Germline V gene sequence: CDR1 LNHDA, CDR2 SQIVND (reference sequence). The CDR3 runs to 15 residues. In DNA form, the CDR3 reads TGTGCCAGTATCGGGACAGGGGGGGTTACCGGGGAGCTGTTTTTT. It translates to CASIGTGGVTGELFF.

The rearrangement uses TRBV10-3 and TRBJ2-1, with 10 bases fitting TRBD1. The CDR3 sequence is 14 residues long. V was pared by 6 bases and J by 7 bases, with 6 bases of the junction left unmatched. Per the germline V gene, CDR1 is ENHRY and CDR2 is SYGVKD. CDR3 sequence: CAISRDRGGNEQFF. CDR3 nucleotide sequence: TGTGCCATCAGCCGGGACAGGGGAGGGAATGAGCAGTTCTTC.

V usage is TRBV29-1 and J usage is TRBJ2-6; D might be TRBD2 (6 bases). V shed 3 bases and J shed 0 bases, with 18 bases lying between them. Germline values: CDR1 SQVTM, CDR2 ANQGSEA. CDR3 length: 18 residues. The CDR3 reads CSVDGVRGSSSGANVLTF. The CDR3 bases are TGCAGCGTTGACGGGGTGCGGGGCTCCAGCTCTGGGGCCAACGTCCTGACTTTC.

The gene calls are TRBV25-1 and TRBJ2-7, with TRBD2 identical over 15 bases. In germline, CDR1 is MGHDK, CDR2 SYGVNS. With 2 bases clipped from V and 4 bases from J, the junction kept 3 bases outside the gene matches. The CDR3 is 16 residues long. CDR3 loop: CASSEPGLAGGYEQYF. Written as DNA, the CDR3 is TGTGCCAGCAGTGAACCGGGACTAGCGGGGGGATACGAGCAGTACTTC.

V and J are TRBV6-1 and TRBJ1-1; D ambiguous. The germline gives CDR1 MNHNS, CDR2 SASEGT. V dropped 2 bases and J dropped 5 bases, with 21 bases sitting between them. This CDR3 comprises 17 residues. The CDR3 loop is CASSENGRWEVRTEAFF. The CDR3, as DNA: TGTGCCAGCAGTGAAAACGGCAGGTGGGAGGTGAGAACTGAAGCTTTCTTT.

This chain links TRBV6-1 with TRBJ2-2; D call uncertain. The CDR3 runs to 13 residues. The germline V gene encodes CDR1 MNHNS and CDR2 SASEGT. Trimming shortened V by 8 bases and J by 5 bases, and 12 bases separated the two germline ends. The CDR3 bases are TGTGCCAGCTCGGCTTTAGCTACCGGGGAGCTGTTTTTT. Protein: CASSALATGELFF.

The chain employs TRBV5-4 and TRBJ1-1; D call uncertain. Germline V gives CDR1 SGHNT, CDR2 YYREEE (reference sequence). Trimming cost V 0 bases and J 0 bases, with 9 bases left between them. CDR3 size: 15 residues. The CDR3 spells CASSLAGSMNTEAFF. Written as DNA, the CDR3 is TGTGCCAGCAGCTTGGCCGGCAGTATGAACACTGAAGCTTTCTTT.

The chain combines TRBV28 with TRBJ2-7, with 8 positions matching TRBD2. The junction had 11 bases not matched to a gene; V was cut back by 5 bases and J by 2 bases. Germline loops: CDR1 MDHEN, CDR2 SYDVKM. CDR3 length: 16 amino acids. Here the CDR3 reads CASSPSPGSGAYEQYF. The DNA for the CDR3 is TGTGCCAGCAGTCCCTCCCCCGGTAGCGGGGCCTACGAGCAGTACTTC.

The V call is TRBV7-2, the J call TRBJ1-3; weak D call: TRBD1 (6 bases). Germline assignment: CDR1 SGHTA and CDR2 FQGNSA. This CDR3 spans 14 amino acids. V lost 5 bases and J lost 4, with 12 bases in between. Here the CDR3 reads CASSPGVTGNTIYF. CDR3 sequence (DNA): TGTGCCAGCAGCCCAGGGGTGACGGGAAACACCATATATTTT.

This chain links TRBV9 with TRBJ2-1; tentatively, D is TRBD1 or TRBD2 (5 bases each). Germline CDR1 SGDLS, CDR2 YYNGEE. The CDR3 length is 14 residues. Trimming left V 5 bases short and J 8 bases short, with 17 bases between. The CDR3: CASRYRDGQDEQFF. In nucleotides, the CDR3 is TGTGCCAGCAGGTACCGGGACGGCCAAGATGAGCAGTTCTTC.

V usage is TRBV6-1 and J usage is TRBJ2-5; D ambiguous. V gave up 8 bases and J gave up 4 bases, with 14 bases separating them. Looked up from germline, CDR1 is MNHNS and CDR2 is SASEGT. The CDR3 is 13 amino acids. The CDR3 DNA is TGTGCCAGCTCCGGCAGTCGCATAGAGACCCAGTACTTC. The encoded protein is CASSGSRIETQYF.

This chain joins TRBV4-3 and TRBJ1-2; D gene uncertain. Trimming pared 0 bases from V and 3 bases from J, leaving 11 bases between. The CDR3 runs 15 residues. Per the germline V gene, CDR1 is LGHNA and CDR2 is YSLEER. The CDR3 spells CASSQDQPGDYGYTF. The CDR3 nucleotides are TGCGCCAGCAGCCAAGATCAGCCGGGTGACTATGGCTACACCTTC.

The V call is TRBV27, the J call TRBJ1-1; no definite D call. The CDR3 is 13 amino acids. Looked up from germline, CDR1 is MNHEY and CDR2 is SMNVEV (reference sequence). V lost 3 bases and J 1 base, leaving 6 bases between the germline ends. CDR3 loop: CASSFAENTEAFF. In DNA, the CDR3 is TGTGCCAGCAGTTTCGCGGAGAACACTGAAGCTTTCTTT.

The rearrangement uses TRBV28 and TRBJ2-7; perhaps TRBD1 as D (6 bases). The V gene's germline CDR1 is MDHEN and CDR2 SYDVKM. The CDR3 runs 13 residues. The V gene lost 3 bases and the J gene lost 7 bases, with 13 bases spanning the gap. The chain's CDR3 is CASSFFEGGEQYF. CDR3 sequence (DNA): TGTGCCAGCAGTTTCTTCGAAGGGGGTGAGCAGTACTTC. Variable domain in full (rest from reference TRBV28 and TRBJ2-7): DVKVTQSSRYLVKRTGEKVFLECVQDMDHENMFWYRQDPGLGLRLIYFSYDVKMKEKGDIPEGYSVSREKKERFSLILESASTNQTSMYLCASSFFEGGEQYFGPGTRLTVT.

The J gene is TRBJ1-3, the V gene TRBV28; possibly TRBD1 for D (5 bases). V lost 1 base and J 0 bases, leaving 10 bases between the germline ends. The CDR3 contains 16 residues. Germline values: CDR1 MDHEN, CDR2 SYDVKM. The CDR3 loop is CASSLLAGSSGNTIYF. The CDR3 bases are TGTGCCAGCAGTTTATTGGCAGGGAGCTCTGGAAACACCATATATTTT.